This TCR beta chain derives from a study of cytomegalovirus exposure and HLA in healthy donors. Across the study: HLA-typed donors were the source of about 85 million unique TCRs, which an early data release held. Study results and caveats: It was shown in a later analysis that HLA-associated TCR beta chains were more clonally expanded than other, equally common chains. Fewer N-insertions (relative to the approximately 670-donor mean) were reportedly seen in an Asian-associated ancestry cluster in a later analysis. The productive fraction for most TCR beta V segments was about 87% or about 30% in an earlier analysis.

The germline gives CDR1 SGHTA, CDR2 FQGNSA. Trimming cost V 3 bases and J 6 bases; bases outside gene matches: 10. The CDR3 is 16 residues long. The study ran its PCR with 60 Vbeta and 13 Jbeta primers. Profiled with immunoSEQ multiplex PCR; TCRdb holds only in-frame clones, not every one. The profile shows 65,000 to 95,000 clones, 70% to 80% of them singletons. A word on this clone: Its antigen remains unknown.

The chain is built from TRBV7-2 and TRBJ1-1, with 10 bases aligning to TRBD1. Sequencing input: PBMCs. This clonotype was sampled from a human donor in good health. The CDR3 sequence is CASSFLNLGTGAEAFF. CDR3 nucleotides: TGTGCCAGCAGCTTCTTGAACCTCGGGACAGGGGCTGAAGCTTTCTTT.